This TCR beta chain was identified in a study of technical replicates of blood from several donors. The CDR3 has 14 amino acids. The V gene lost 4 bases and the J gene lost 5 bases, with 12 bases spanning the gap. The germline V gene encodes CDR1 SEHNR and CDR2 FQNEAQ (reference sequence). The sample holds one count of this clone. Sequencing used immunoSEQ multiplex PCR; TCRdb keeps in-frame clones, though not all of them. The data show 70,000 to 85,000 clones, 97% seen once. The chain has TRBV7-9 and TRBJ1-3; tentative D call: TRBD1 (5 bases). The TCR comes from a human donor in good health. Input material: T cells isolated from PBMCs. Here the CDR3 DNA reads TGTGCCAGCAGCTCCCTGCAGGGAAGAAACACCATATATTTT. It yields the protein CASSSLQGRNTIYF.